This T cell receptor beta chain was documented in a study of PD-1 blockade in classical Hodgkin lymphoma. Regarding the study as a whole: TCR diversity rose significantly by C4D1 in CD4+ but not CD8+ cells. Patients starting nivolumab less than 1 year after ASCT had lower diversity and were excluded from later analyses. Similar baseline diversity was found in complete responders and newly diagnosed patients.

Data came from immunoSEQ multiplex PCR; TCRdb stores just in-frame clones and leaves some out. The sample lists roughly 35,000 clones, about 93% occurring once. About this clone itself: Its target is not known. The junction shows a germline mismatch at one end, possibly a read error.

Time point reported: cycle 4 day 1 (C4D1), after more than 5 weeks of nivolumab. All the patients suffered relapse after autologous stem cell transplantation, and brentuximab vedotin exposure differed. Purified CD4+ T cells were obtained from thawed PBMCs through magnetic negative selection. Patients showed best responses of complete response, partial response or progressive disease. From germline, CDR1 is SGHNT and CDR2 YYREEE (reference sequence). There are 16 residues in the CDR3. This receptor was taken from a human donor with classical Hodgkin lymphoma. The specimen was CD4+ T cells from blood, collected before the fourth cycle of nivolumab. This chain uses TRBV5-4 with TRBJ1-2; 8 bases align to TRBD1. CDR3 in amino acids: CANSSGLQGANYGYTF. In nucleotides, the CDR3 is TGTGCCAACAGCTCGGGACTTCAGGGGGCAAACTATGGCTACACCTTC.